This T cell receptor (beta chain) stems from a study of shared clonotypes between healthy human individuals. Study conclusions and caveats: Clonotype sharing levels among donors were expected to vary with sequencing depth.

In the case of this clone: The antigen remains unidentified.

Several immunoSEQ plates held equal portions of the genomic DNA taken from each subset. Clones were sequenced by immunoSEQ multiplex PCR, and TCRdb holds only the in-frame ones, with some missing. This sample yields roughly 2.2 million clones, of which 85% to 95% are seen a single time; around 0.35% belongs to the top ten. Division of CD4+ cells produced a CD45RA+ naive subset and a CD45RA-negative memory subset. This CDR3 comprises 16 residues. With 2 bases removed from V and 0 bases from J, the gap between germline ends came to 12 bases. Per the germline V gene, CDR1 is MNHEY and CDR2 is SVGAGI. Material: naive CD4+ T cells from PBMCs. Documented subset: CD45RA+ positively selected. The chain links TRBV6-5 to TRBJ2-3, with a weak D call TRBD2 (5 bases). The source of this sequence is a man younger than 35 in good health. Some clones in this sample may be carry-over from other donors' samples. The DNA for the CDR3 is TGTGCCAGCAGTTACGTCGGCGGGCGGAGCACAGATACGCAGTATTTT. Translated, it gives CASSYVGGRSTDTQYF.